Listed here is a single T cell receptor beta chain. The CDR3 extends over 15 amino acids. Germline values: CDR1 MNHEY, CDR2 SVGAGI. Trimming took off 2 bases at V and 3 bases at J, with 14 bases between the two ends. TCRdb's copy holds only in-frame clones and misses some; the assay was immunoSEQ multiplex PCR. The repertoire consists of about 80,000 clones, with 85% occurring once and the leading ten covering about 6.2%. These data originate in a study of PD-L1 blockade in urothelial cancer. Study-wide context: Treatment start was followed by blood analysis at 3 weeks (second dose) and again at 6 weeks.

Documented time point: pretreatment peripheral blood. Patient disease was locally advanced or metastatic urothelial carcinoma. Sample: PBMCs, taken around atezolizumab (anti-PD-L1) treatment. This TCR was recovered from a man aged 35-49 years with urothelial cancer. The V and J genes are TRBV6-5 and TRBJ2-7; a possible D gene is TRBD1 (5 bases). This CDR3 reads CASSYVLGQGYEQYF. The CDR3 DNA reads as TGTGCCAGCAGTTACGTCCTGGGCCAGGGCTACGAGCAGTACTTC.